The text below deals with one T cell receptor beta chain. Its antigen is as yet unknown. The record originates from a study of T cells expressing NK-cell markers. Study details: The TCR beta repertoires originated in sorted CD3+CD56+NKG2C+, CD3+CD56+NKG2C- and CD3+CD56-NKG2C+ T cells. One of the eight sequenced donors was seronegative, whereas the other seven were HCMV-seropositive.

From the 5' RACE reads, TCRdb lists one entry per CDR3 protein and no DNA. Its listing shows 300,000 to 500,000 distinct CDR3 sequences. The CDR3 loop spans 15 amino acids. Germline-derived CDR1 and CDR2 are SGHTA and FQGNSA. Study-level points and caveats: In several donors, these clonotypes also led the CD3+CD56-NKG2C+ fraction.

The receptor was derived from a woman in her forties or fifties in good health. Sequencing used blood T cells: a sorted CD56 or NKG2C T cell subset, CD4+ or CD8+ T cells, or bulk PBMC T cells (not recorded which). V and J are TRBV7-2 and TRBJ2-5; TCRdb proposes TRBD2, but this gene call is untestable without DNA. The CDR3 spells CASSLEGTTRETQYF.